What follows are 30 T cell receptor beta chains derived from one specimen sequenced in a study of cytomegalovirus exposure and HLA in healthy donors. A multiplex PCR was run with 60 Vbeta primers and 13 Jbeta primers. Here immunoSEQ multiplex PCR was the method, and the copy in TCRdb shows in-frame clones only, minus some. The table includes approximately 150,000 clones, around 72% detected once. Input material: PBMCs. These receptors were taken from a man in his forties in good health and CMV-seronegative.

This clone occurred once. V usage is TRBV5-6 and J usage is TRBJ2-7; tentatively, D is TRBD1 (6 bases). The CDR3 contains 13 residues. With 4 bases removed from V and 4 bases from J, the gap between germline ends came to 12 bases. Germline CDR1 reads SGHDT; CDR2 reads YYEEEE. The CDR3 sequence is CASSLGTLYEQYF. The CDR3 DNA is TGTGCCAGCAGCCTCGGGACACTTTACGAGCAGTACTTC.

V gene TRBV12-5 combines with J gene TRBJ2-5, with D perhaps matching TRBD2 (6 bases). This CDR3 is 16 amino acids long. Germline CDR1 LGHNT, CDR2 FRNRAP. Trimming shortened V by 3 bases and J by 1 base, and 15 bases separated the two germline ends. This CDR3 is CASGLFAGRFQETQYF. The CDR3, as DNA: TGTGCTAGTGGTTTATTTGCGGGACGATTCCAAGAGACCCAGTACTTC.

This chain uses TRBV12-5 with TRBJ1-5, with TRBD1 matching over 7 bases. Germline loops: CDR1 LGHNT, CDR2 FRNRAP. Losses at the gene ends were 0 bases for V and 3 bases for J; bases not matched to a gene: 5. The CDR3 consists of 16 residues. CDR3 DNA: TGTGCTAGTGGTTTGGTTTCGGGACAGTACAATCAGCCCCAGCATTTT. Its protein is CASGLVSGQYNQPQHF.

The chain couples TRBV7-2 to TRBJ1-2; possible D gene TRBD1, 5 bases. The germline gives CDR1 SGHTA, CDR2 FQGNSA. This CDR3 contains 14 residues. Deletions cut 1 base from V and 5 bases from J, with 11 bases between. The CDR3 reads CASSLGGGDYGYTF. The CDR3 DNA reads TGTGCCAGCAGCTTAGGTGGGGGGGATTATGGCTACACCTTC. The full variable domain, with the rest looked up from reference TRBV7-2 and TRBJ1-2, is GAGVSQSPSNKVTEKGKDVELRCDPISGHTALYWYRQSLGQGLEFLIYFQGNSAPDKSGLPSDRFSAERTGGSVSTLTIQRTQQEDSAVYLCASSLGGGDYGYTFGSGTRLTVV.

The chain couples TRBV27 to TRBJ1-4; 8 bases fit TRBD1. CDR1 and CDR2 (germline): MNHEY, SMNVEV (reference sequence). V shed 6 bases, J shed 0 bases, and the junction held 3 bases outside the gene matches. This CDR3 has 15 amino acids. The chain's CDR3 is CASRGQGSTNEKLFF. The CDR3 bases are TGTGCCAGCAGAGGACAGGGTTCAACTAATGAAAAACTGTTTTTT. The full variable domain, its missing parts supplied by reference TRBV27 and TRBJ1-4, is EAQVTQNPRYLITVTGKKLTVTCSQNMNHEYMSWYRQDPGLGLRQIYYSMNVEVTDKGDVPEGYKVSRKEKRNFPLILESPSPNQTSLYFCASRGQGSTNEKLFFGSGTQLSVL.

There are a few counts of this clone. This chain connects TRBV19 to TRBJ1-1; D is unclear. CDR1 LNHDA and CDR2 SQIVND come from the germline V gene (reference sequence). Trimming took 8 bases from V and 1 from J, leaving 8 bases between them. The CDR3 is 12 residues long. The CDR3, as DNA: TGTGCCAGTTCAACTGAGAACACTGAAGCTTTCTTT. Amino acid sequence: CASSTENTEAFF.

The chain joins TRBV30 to TRBJ2-1; D is perhaps TRBD2 (6 bases). Trimming cost V 5 bases and J 4 bases, with 15 bases left between them. The CDR3 consists of 14 residues. Germline CDR1 GTSNPN, CDR2 SVGIG (reference sequence). CDR3 in DNA: TGTGCCTGGTCTACGGAGGGCCGTTACAATGAGCAGTTCTTC. Translation: CAWSTEGRYNEQFF.

The chain joins TRBV4-1 to TRBJ2-6; 10 positions match TRBD1. Losses at the gene ends were 1 base for V and 8 bases for J; bases not matched to a gene: 2. The CDR3 contains 15 residues. Germline-derived CDR1 and CDR2 are MGHRA and YSYEKL. The CDR3 here is CASSQGQGAPNVLTF. The CDR3 DNA reads TGCGCCAGCAGCCAAGGACAGGGGGCCCCCAACGTCCTGACTTTC.

This clone was seen more than once but under ten times. The chain has TRBV7-2 and TRBJ2-1; 7 bases are shared with TRBD2. The trim removed 4 bases at V and 9 bases at J, leaving 12 bases unmatched. CDR3 length: 15 amino acids. Germline V gene lookup returns CDR1 SGHTA and CDR2 FQGNSA. The CDR3 loop reads CASSWTGRGKIEQFF. The CDR3 bases are TGTGCCAGCAGCTGGACGGGGCGGGGGAAGATTGAGCAGTTCTTC. The whole variable domain, filled in from reference TRBV7-2 and TRBJ2-1, reads GAGVSQSPSNKVTEKGKDVELRCDPISGHTALYWYRQSLGQGLEFLIYFQGNSAPDKSGLPSDRFSAERTGGSVSTLTIQRTQQEDSAVYLCASSWTGRGKIEQFFGPGTRLTVL.

The V and J genes are TRBV6-1 and TRBJ2-3; D gene uncertain. The V end was cut by 2 bases, the J end by 0 bases, with 12 bases between. The germline CDR1 and CDR2 sequences are MNHNS and SASEGT. This CDR3 is built from 16 residues. The CDR3 nucleotides read TGTGCCAGCAGTGAATCACAACCCCTTAGCACAGATACGCAGTATTTT. This encodes CASSESQPLSTDTQYF.

The chain employs TRBV9 and TRBJ2-2; D gene unclear. CDR1 and CDR2 from the germline V gene are SGDLS and YYNGEE. This CDR3 has 14 amino acids. V shed 2 bases and J shed 6 bases, with 11 bases lying between them. This chain's CDR3 is CASSVYPGPGELFF. The DNA of the CDR3 is TGTGCCAGCAGCGTCTATCCAGGTCCCGGGGAGCTGTTTTTT.

The genes are TRBV28 and TRBJ2-1; 8 positions match TRBD2. This CDR3 is built from 16 residues. Looked up from germline, CDR1 is MDHEN and CDR2 is SYDVKM. The junction had 9 bases not matched to a gene; V was cut back by 1 base and J by 7 bases. CDR3 protein: CASSLSGRGPQNEQFF. For the CDR3, the DNA is TGTGCCAGCAGTTTATCCGGGAGGGGCCCCCAGAATGAGCAGTTCTTC.

CDR3 protein: CASSRGTGNQPQHF. CDR3 coding DNA: TGTGCCAGCTCACGGGGTACAGGGAATCAGCCCCAGCATTTT. The rearrangement joins TRBV18 to TRBJ1-5, with D possibly TRBD1 on 6 matching bases. The V and J ends lost 4 bases and 4 bases respectively, with 11 bases between them. Germline-derived CDR1 and CDR2 are KGHSH and LQKENI. This CDR3 region has 14 residues. Full variable domain (rest looked up from reference TRBV18 and TRBJ1-5): NAGVMQNPRHLVRRRGQEARLRCSPMKGHSHVYWYRQLPEEGLKFMVYLQKENIIDESGMPKERFSAEFPKEGPSILRIQQVVRGDSAAYFCASSRGTGNQPQHFGDGTRLSIL.

V gene TRBV19 combines with J gene TRBJ2-3; 10 bases line up with TRBD2. CDR3 length: 18 residues. J was trimmed by 2 bases and V by 1 base; bases with no gene match: 9. Germline V gene lookup returns CDR1 LNHDA and CDR2 SQIVND (reference sequence). CDR3 nucleotide sequence: TGTGCCAGTAGTATAGGAGAGCTAGCGGGGGCCTACACAGATACGCAGTATTTT. Amino acids: CASSIGELAGAYTDTQYF.

The chain couples TRBV30 to TRBJ2-5, with D perhaps TRBD1 (6 bases). CDR3 length: 15 residues. With 5 bases removed from V and 4 bases from J, the gap between germline ends came to 20 bases. The germline V gene has CDR1 GTSNPN and CDR2 SVGIG (reference sequence). CDR3 in amino acids: CAWGGGGGGIETQYF. The CDR3 nucleotides read TGTGCCTGGGGCGGTGGGGGCGGTGGGATAGAGACCCAGTACTTC.

The J gene is TRBJ2-5, the V gene TRBV5-5; 9 bases are shared with TRBD1. The V gene end was trimmed by 0 bases and the J gene end by 0 bases; junction bases not matched to a gene: 6. The CDR3 is 17 residues long. Germline lookup yields CDR1 SGHKS and CDR2 YYEKEE (reference sequence). The CDR3 region is CASSLVRQGGYQETQYF. DNA of the CDR3: TGTGCCAGCAGCTTGGTGAGACAGGGGGGGTACCAAGAGACCCAGTACTTC. Based on the CDR3 plus reference TRBV5-5 and TRBJ2-5, the full variable domain is DAGVTQSPTHLIKTRGQQVTLRCSPISGHKSVSWYQQVLGQGPQFIFQYYEKEERGRGNFPDRFSARQFPNYSSELNVNALLLGDSALYLCASSLVRQGGYQETQYFGPGTRLLVL.

CDR3 region: CASSYESGGLHF. CDR3 coding DNA: TGTGCCAGCAGTTACGAATCAGGGGGGCTCCACTTT. The chain couples TRBV6-6 to TRBJ1-6; 7 nucleotides match TRBD1. CDR3 length: 12 residues. Trimming removed 2 bases from V and 16 bases from J; junction bases left unmatched: 5. Germline loops: CDR1 MNHNY, CDR2 SVGAGI (reference sequence).

The V call is TRBV5-1, the J call TRBJ2-1; TRBD2 aligns across 10 bases. The CDR3 length is 16 residues. Per the germline V gene, CDR1 is SGHRS and CDR2 is YFSETQ. J was trimmed by 6 bases and V by 1 base; bases with no gene match: 7. CDR3 region: CASSLYPSGRANEQFF. In DNA, the CDR3 is TGCGCCAGCAGCTTGTATCCAAGCGGGAGGGCCAATGAGCAGTTCTTC.

This clone was counted at least ten times. The chain combines TRBV10-3 with TRBJ1-1; no definite D call. The CDR3 is 14 amino acids. The germline V and J ends were trimmed by 0 bases and 1 base, with 6 bases remaining between them. CDR1 and CDR2 from the germline V gene are ENHRY and SYGVKD. The CDR3 nucleotides read TGTGCCATCAGTGAGTCTATAGAGAACACTGAAGCTTTCTTT. As protein: CAISESIENTEAFF.

The sample holds one count of this clone. The gene calls are TRBV5-1 and TRBJ1-1; TRBD1 aligns across 7 bases. Germline V gives CDR1 SGHRS, CDR2 YFSETQ. The CDR3 runs to 13 residues. After removal of 0 bases from V and 6 bases from J, the junction contained 2 bases not matched to a gene. CDR3 DNA: TGCGCCAGCAGCTTGGGACAGGGTTCTGAAGCTTTCTTT. It yields the protein CASSLGQGSEAFF.

The rearrangement joins TRBV2 to TRBJ2-2; D might be TRBD1 (5 bases). With 7 bases removed from V and 7 bases from J, the gap between germline ends came to 13 bases. The CDR3 loop spans 13 amino acids. From germline, CDR1 is SNHLY and CDR2 FYNNEI. The CDR3 is CASTQSRDGELFF. As DNA, the CDR3 is TGTGCCAGCACCCAGAGCAGGGACGGGGAGCTGTTTTTT.

The chain is built from TRBV5-1 and TRBJ1-1; D remains ambiguous. The CDR3 sequence is 14 residues long. Germline V lookup: CDR1 SGHRS, CDR2 YFSETQ. With 8 bases removed from V and 0 bases from J, the gap between germline ends came to 14 bases. For the CDR3, the DNA is TGCGCCAGTGGACTCGGTGGCCTGAACACTGAAGCTTTCTTT. It yields the protein CASGLGGLNTEAFF.

V usage is TRBV14 and J usage is TRBJ1-1; D ambiguous. The V and J ends lost 0 bases and 8 bases respectively, with 13 bases between them. Per germline, CDR1 SGHDN and CDR2 FVKESK. This CDR3 is 14 amino acids long. Here the CDR3 DNA reads TGTGCCAGCAGCCAAGAAGTTGCGGTAGGCGAAGCTTTCTTT. It is translated as CASSQEVAVGEAFF.

V is TRBV7-2 and J is TRBJ2-7; 7 bases are a match to TRBD2. The CDR3 runs 17 residues. The V and J ends lost 5 bases and 0 bases, in that order; junction bases with no gene match: 13. The germline V gene encodes CDR1 SGHTA and CDR2 FQGNSA. The CDR3 DNA is TGTGCCAGCAGCCCCGTCGTTCAGCGGGGCCTCTCCTACGAGCAGTACTTC. Amino acid sequence: CASSPVVQRGLSYEQYF.

This clone was counted a few times. The J gene is TRBJ1-5, the V gene TRBV7-9; possible D gene TRBD1, 6 bases. The CDR3 consists of 15 residues. The V end lost 4 bases, the J end lost 1 base, and 11 bases lay between the germline ends. In germline, CDR1 is SEHNR, CDR2 FQNEAQ (reference sequence). DNA for the CDR3: TGTGCCAGCAGCTGGGGAGGGGGAAGCAATCAGCCCCAGCATTTT. Its translation: CASSWGGGSNQPQHF.

The chain combines TRBV7-9 with TRBJ2-3; D possibly corresponds to TRBD1 (5 bases). Looked up from germline, CDR1 is SEHNR and CDR2 is FQNEAQ (reference sequence). The CDR3 has 16 amino acids. V was pared by 1 base and J by 11 bases, with 22 bases between. In DNA, the CDR3 is TGTGCCAGCAGCTTAGGTCGGATAGGGGCCCTCGGTGGGCAGTATTTT. This sequence encodes CASSLGRIGALGGQYF.

This clone was detected a few times. The V and J genes are TRBV19 and TRBJ1-1; a possible D gene is TRBD1 (5 bases). Trimming stripped 3 bases from V and 11 bases from J, with 19 bases between. The V gene's germline CDR1 is LNHDA and CDR2 SQIVND (reference sequence). This CDR3 is built from 14 residues. CDR3 nucleotides: TGTGCCAGTAGTATTATGGACATCGGAGATCTGGCTTTCTTT. It yields the protein CASSIMDIGDLAFF.

This clone has just a few counts. Within the sample, other DNA sequences also encode this same CDR3. The chain recombines TRBV9 with TRBJ1-3, with 7 bases lining up with TRBD1. V shed 3 bases, J shed 0 bases, and the junction held 3 bases outside the gene matches. The germline V gene has CDR1 SGDLS and CDR2 YYNGEE. The CDR3 has 15 amino acids. The CDR3: CASSATGFSGNTIYF. The CDR3 nucleotides read TGTGCCAGCAGCGCGACAGGGTTCTCTGGAAACACCATATATTTT.

The CDR3 here is CAISDREGGYTF. The CDR3 DNA is TGTGCCATCAGTGACAGGGAGGGAGGCTACACCTTC. This rearrangement joins TRBV10-3 to TRBJ1-2, with D perhaps TRBD1 (5 bases). V was pared by 3 bases and J by 8 bases, with 10 bases between. This CDR3 region has 12 residues. Germline V gene lookup returns CDR1 ENHRY and CDR2 SYGVKD.

The J gene is TRBJ2-5, the V gene TRBV29-1, with TRBD1 matching over 7 bases. Germline V lookup: CDR1 SQVTM, CDR2 ANQGSEA. Trimming cost V 5 bases and J 11 bases; bases outside gene matches: 14. The CDR3 totals 13 residues. CDR3 nucleotide sequence: TGCAGCGTTTCAGGGGGTAACGTAGGGCAGCAGTACTTC. Its protein is CSVSGGNVGQQYF.